This TCR beta chain was sequenced in a study of neoadjuvant anti-PD-1 for oral cavity cancer. About the study: Most patients had three to four biweekly doses of 3 mg/kg nivolumab before resection. Broader study findings: After neoadjuvant nivolumab, PBMC T cell clonality was significantly higher in non-responders than responders.

Most PBMC samples had approximately 480 ng input DNA in six replicates. TCRdb keeps only in-frame clones here, not all; method: immunoSEQ multiplex PCR. Among over 10,000 clones listed, around two thirds were seen once. The CDR3 length is 15 residues. The V gene's germline CDR1 is SQVTM and CDR2 ANQGSEA. Trimming took 1 base from V and 5 from J, leaving 17 bases between them. These oral cavity squamous cell carcinomas were HPV-negative and locally advanced. Details on this clone: No antigen is known for it.

Sample: PBMCs, taken before nivolumab (anti-PD-1) treatment. The chain carries TRBV29-1 and TRBJ1-2, with D perhaps TRBD1 (5 bases). The clonotype comes from a person aged 35-79 years with oral cavity squamous cell carcinoma. Written as DNA, the CDR3 is TGCAGCGTTGAAGGTACCGACAGTTTTGAATATGGCTACACCTTC. Translated, it gives CSVEGTDSFEYGYTF.